This record covers a single TCR beta chain. Its specificity is unknown. The record originates from a study of T cell responses to AZD1222 COVID-19 vaccine. Turning to the study itself: Pooled samples include second doses given at about 4 or 12 weeks. Study outcomes and limitations: Unmutated variant regions are reportedly targeted by nearly half of spike-specific TCRs. Spike-spanning, vaccine-associated CD4 TCRs were dominant at 160-218 and 743-854.

The CDR3 is 15 residues long. Trimming stripped 7 bases from V and 0 bases from J, with 15 bases between. The germline V gene has CDR1 LNHDA and CDR2 SQIVND (reference sequence). The assay was immunoSEQ multiplex PCR, and TCRdb's table has in-frame clones only and misses some. The sample records under 110,000 clones, 90% being singletons. The TCR sequence derives from an adult in good health. The material sequenced was peripheral blood, taken on day 0 of AZD1222 vaccination. The genes are TRBV19 and TRBJ1-2, with TRBD1 as a possible D gene (5 bases). CDR3 coding DNA: TGTGCCAGTAAGCGGGACCTCACCGCTAACTATGGCTACACCTTC. Protein sequence: CASKRDLTANYGYTF.